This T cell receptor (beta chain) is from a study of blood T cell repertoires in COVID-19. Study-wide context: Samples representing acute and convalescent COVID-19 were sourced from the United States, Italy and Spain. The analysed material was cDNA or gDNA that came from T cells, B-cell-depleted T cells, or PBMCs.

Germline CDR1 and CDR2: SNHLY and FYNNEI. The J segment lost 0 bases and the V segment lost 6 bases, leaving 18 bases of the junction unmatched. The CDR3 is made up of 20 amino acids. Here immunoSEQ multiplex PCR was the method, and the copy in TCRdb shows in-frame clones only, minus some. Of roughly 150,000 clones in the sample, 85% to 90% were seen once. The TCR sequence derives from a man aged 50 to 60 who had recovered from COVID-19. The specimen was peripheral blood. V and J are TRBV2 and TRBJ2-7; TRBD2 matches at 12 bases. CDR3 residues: CASRDKAALLAGGSSYEQYF. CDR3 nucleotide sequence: TGTGCCAGCAGGGATAAGGCTGCCCTTCTAGCGGGAGGGTCCTCCTACGAGCAGTACTTC.